Listed here are 10 T cell receptor beta chains from one sample, sequenced in a study of blood T cell dynamics during melanoma immunotherapy. Here immunoSEQ multiplex PCR was the method, and the copy in TCRdb shows in-frame clones only, minus some. The sample includes several thousand clones, more than 75% seen only once; the top ten take less than 1.5%. Time point of the sample: pre-treatment baseline. Sequencing was performed on blood, taken from a patient treated with checkpoint blockade. These receptors all stem from a human donor with melanoma.

This clone was seen a single time. The CDR3 reads CASSPWGDTEKLFF. CDR3 nucleotides: TGTGCCAGCAGTCCTTGGGGGGACACTGAAAAACTGTTTTTT. The chain links TRBV28 to TRBJ1-4; the D gene is possibly TRBD1 (6 bases). The germline CDR1 and CDR2 sequences are MDHEN and SYDVKM. With 5 bases removed from V and 7 bases from J, the gap between germline ends came to 14 bases. CDR3 length: 14 amino acids.

This clone was seen just once. The chain couples TRBV11-3 to TRBJ2-3; TRBD2 matches at 7 bases. Germline V gene lookup returns CDR1 SGHNT and CDR2 YENEEA. Trimming at V came to 4 bases and at J to 4 bases, leaving 5 bases not matched to a gene. The CDR3 extends over 14 amino acids. The chain's CDR3 is CASSSGLVADTQYF. As DNA, the CDR3 is TGTGCCAGCAGCTCAGGACTAGTCGCAGATACGCAGTATTTT.

V and J are TRBV6-1 and TRBJ1-6; D gene unclear. Trimming took off 3 bases at V and 9 bases at J, with 9 bases between the two ends. CDR1 and CDR2 (germline): MNHNS, SASEGT. This CDR3 is built from 13 residues. The CDR3 sequence: CASSDLVTSPLHF. The CDR3 bases are TGTGCCAGCAGTGATTTAGTTACTTCACCCCTCCACTTT.

This clone has only a few counts. The gene calls are TRBV9 and TRBJ1-1; weak D call: TRBD1 (6 bases). Germline V gene lookup returns CDR1 SGDLS and CDR2 YYNGEE. Trimming shortened V by 3 bases and J by 1 base, and 10 bases separated the two germline ends. The CDR3 loop spans 14 amino acids. The CDR3 is CASSASQGNTEAFF. The CDR3 DNA is TGTGCCAGCAGCGCCTCACAGGGGAACACTGAAGCTTTCTTT. Looking up the rest from reference TRBV9 and TRBJ1-1 gives the full variable domain: DSGVTQTPKHLITATGQRVTLRCSPRSGDLSVYWYQQSLDQGLQFLIQYYNGEERAKGNILERFSAQQFPDLHSELNLSSLELGDSALYFCASSASQGNTEAFFGQGTRLTVV.

This clone was observed a single time. The V call is TRBV2, the J call TRBJ2-7; tentative D call: TRBD1 (6 bases). Trimming removed 8 bases at V and 5 bases at J, with 7 bases between. CDR1 is SNHLY and CDR2 is FYNNEI in the germline V gene. The CDR3 has 10 amino acids. The CDR3: CASQGNEQYF. The CDR3 nucleotides are TGTGCCAGCCAGGGGAACGAGCAGTACTTC.

V usage is TRBV5-4 and J usage is TRBJ2-2; D is undetermined. Per the germline V gene, CDR1 is SGHNT and CDR2 is YYREEE (reference sequence). The CDR3 runs to 16 residues. Trimming cost V 4 bases and J 0 bases, with 13 bases left between them. The chain's CDR3 is CASSPTPFANTGELFF. CDR3 DNA: TGTGCCAGCAGCCCAACCCCGTTCGCGAACACCGGGGAGCTGTTTTTT. Together with reference TRBV5-4 and TRBJ2-2, the CDR3 gives the full variable domain: ETGVTQSPTHLIKTRGQQVTLRCSSQSGHNTVSWYQQALGQGPQFIFQYYREEENGRGNFPPRFSGLQFPNYSSELNVNALELDDSALYLCASSPTPFANTGELFFGEGSRLTVL.

V gene TRBV5-1 combines with J gene TRBJ2-5; 13 bases are a match to TRBD2. Germline CDR1 reads SGHRS; CDR2 reads YFSETQ. This CDR3 comprises 16 residues. J was trimmed by 0 bases and V by 5 bases; bases with no gene match: 4. The CDR3 nucleotides are TGCGCCAGCAGAACCGGGACTAGCGGGAACCAAGAGACCCAGTACTTC. It codes for CASRTGTSGNQETQYF.

Only a few counts were recorded for this clone. The J gene is TRBJ1-4, the V gene TRBV7-9; D gene unclear. The germline V and J ends were trimmed by 1 base and 3 bases, with 9 bases remaining between them. Per the germline V gene, CDR1 is SEHNR and CDR2 is FQNEAQ (reference sequence). The CDR3 contains 15 residues. CDR3 in amino acids: CASSLVGMANEKLFF. CDR3 in DNA: TGTGCCAGCAGCTTAGTTGGGATGGCTAATGAAAAACTGTTTTTT. The whole variable domain, filled in from reference TRBV7-9 and TRBJ1-4, reads DTGVSQNPRHKITKRGQNVTFRCDPISEHNRLYWYRQTLGQGPEFLTYFQNEAQLEKSRLLSDRFSAERPKGSFSTLEIQRTEQGDSAMYLCASSLVGMANEKLFFGSGTQLSVL.

The genes are TRBV4-2 and TRBJ2-5, with D uncertain. The germline V gene encodes CDR1 LGHNA and CDR2 YNFKEQ. The CDR3 runs to 14 residues. V was pared by 0 bases and J by 5 bases, with 10 bases between. The CDR3 nucleotides read TGTGCCAGCAGCCAAGAACCGGGCAGGGAGACCCAGTACTTC. It codes for CASSQEPGRETQYF.

The genes are TRBV28 and TRBJ2-5; 12 bases agree with TRBD2. V was clipped by 5 bases and J by 5 bases; unmatched bases: 21. CDR3 size: 20 residues. Germline-derived CDR1 and CDR2 are MDHEN and SYDVKM. DNA for the CDR3: TGTGCCAGCAGTCCCTGGGGTCCGACTAGCGGGAGCCCTTCTAGGGAGACCCAGTACTTC. Translated, it gives CASSPWGPTSGSPSRETQYF.